One T cell receptor beta chain is described in this entry. Study processing details: Researchers report that nucleated cell counts were estimated from reference gene primer amplification. Data came from immunoSEQ multiplex PCR; TCRdb stores just in-frame clones and leaves some out. That table furnishes V, J and clone size, whereas the DNA furnished D and trimming. Of 140,000 to 150,000 clones in the sample, 70% to 90% were seen once. V gave up 3 bases and J gave up 3 bases, with 12 bases separating them. The CDR3 sequence is 14 residues long. Germline CDR1 and CDR2: LNHDA and SQIVND (reference sequence). Those who participated ranged in age from 18 to 89 years and resided in roughly 26 US areas. Categorization into cohorts depended on clinical history that participants reported. The record originates from a study of blood T cell repertoires in COVID-19.

The sequence came from a woman in her thirties or forties who had recovered from COVID-19. The chain has TRBV19 and TRBJ2-7; tentatively, D is TRBD2 (6 bases). Specimen: PBMCs or T cells enriched from blood (not recorded which). The CDR3 loop reads CASSIQRVGYEQYF. The CDR3 DNA is TGTGCCAGTAGTATCCAGCGGGTCGGCTACGAGCAGTACTTC. The whole variable domain, filled in from reference TRBV19 and TRBJ2-7, reads DGGITQSPKYLFRKEGQNVTLSCEQNLNHDAMYWYRQDPGQGLRLIYYSQIVNDFQKGDIAEGYSVSREKKESFPLTVTSAQKNPTAFYLCASSIQRVGYEQYFGPGTRLTVT.